The TCR beta chain under discussion was sequenced for a study of T-cell memory formation after mild COVID-19. For the study at large: The TCR clusters were mostly specific to one donor.

In germline, CDR1 is SGHRS, CDR2 YFSETQ. Trimming left V 0 bases short and J 3 bases short, with 9 bases between. The CDR3 sequence is 15 residues long. This clonotype appeared a few times. No antigen is known for it. General study findings and limits: Prior to infection, memory already included some responding clones, suggesting cross-reactive memory joined.

TCRdb used MiXCR to reprocess the 5' RACE reads, holding one entry per CDR3 protein. The profile shows 450,000 to 700,000 distinct CDR3 sequences, over 15% of them singletons. The rearrangement joins TRBV5-1 to TRBJ2-2; no firm D call. This sequence originates from an adult woman who had mild COVID-19 (a few samples of this study predate the infection). Cell type and time point are not known. Sequencing used PBMCs or a T cell subset sorted from them (not recorded which). The CDR3 region has the DNA TGCGCCAGCAGCTTGGGCAGCACGGACACCGGGGAGCTGTTTTTT. Protein: CASSLGSTDTGELFF.